Each of the 22 T cell receptor beta chains below was sequenced from the same sample in a study of T-cell reconstitution after alpha-beta-depleted transplantation in children. Researchers prepared the TCRbeta library using unique molecular identifiers, the study reports. Each CDR3 protein is one row after TCRdb ran MiXCR on the PCR reads. The sample comprises 500,000 to 650,000 distinct CDR3 sequences, under 15% of which are singletons, and 2% to 2.5% rests with the top ten. Sequences were derived from PBMCs, mostly from graft donor cells, sampled 360 days after TCRalphabeta/CD19-depleted stem cell transplant. These receptors were taken from a male patient younger than 18 who had a stem cell transplant for acute myeloid leukemia, so the T cells may come from the graft donor.

This clonotype occurred many times. A much larger clone lies a single base off, so this may be a read error. The chain recombines TRBV12-3 or TRBV12-4 with TRBJ2-3, with a possible D match to TRBD2 (6 bases). The CDR3 covers 19 residues. In nucleotides, the CDR3 is TGTGCCAGCTGTTTAGTACTGGGTCCGAGGGGAGGCGGCACAGATACGCAGTATTTT. It translates to CASCLVLGPRGGGTDTQYF.

V gene TRBV5-1 combines with J gene TRBJ2-3; perhaps TRBD1 as D (5 bases). There are 16 residues in the CDR3. Germline lookup yields CDR1 SGHRS and CDR2 YFSETQ. Trimming took 2 bases from V and 5 from J, leaving 18 bases between them. As DNA, the CDR3 is TGCGCCAGCAGCTTTCCAGGGCCCGAAGGGGTAGATACGCAGTATTTT. Its protein is CASSFPGPEGVDTQYF. Full variable domain (missing parts from reference TRBV5-1 and TRBJ2-3): KAGVTQTPRYLIKTRGQQVTLSCSPISGHRSVSWYQQTPGQGLQFLFEYFSETQRNKGNFPGRFSGRQFSNSRSEMNVSTLELGDSALYLCASSFPGPEGVDTQYFGPGTRLTVL.

The rearrangement uses TRBV4-2 and TRBJ2-3; 7 positions match TRBD2. CDR1 LGHNA and CDR2 YNFKEQ come from the germline V gene. With V trimmed by 0 bases and J by 2 bases, 5 bases remained unmatched. This CDR3 comprises 16 residues. CDR3: CASSQDQAGVTDTQYF. CDR3 DNA sequence: TGTGCCAGCAGCCAAGATCAGGCGGGAGTCACAGATACGCAGTATTTT.

This clonotype occurred a few times. At one end the junction does not follow the germline gene, possibly because of a read error. The chain is built from TRBV7-7 and TRBJ2-7; no clear D gene. Germline values: CDR1 SSHAT, CDR2 FNYEAQ (reference sequence). The CDR3 runs 13 residues. CDR3 protein: CASSPSSGVEQYF. CDR3 DNA: TGTGCTAGCAGCCCTTCGTCGGGCGTCGAGCAGTACTTC.

V is TRBV5-1 and J is TRBJ2-2; tentatively, D is TRBD2 (5 bases). This CDR3 spans 14 amino acids. The V and J ends lost 6 bases and 6 bases respectively, with 15 bases between them. Germline values: CDR1 SGHRS, CDR2 YFSETQ. The CDR3 sequence is CASNQGLAAGELFF. CDR3 nucleotides: TGCGCCAGCAACCAAGGGCTAGCAGCCGGGGAGCTGTTTTTT.

The chain combines TRBV12-3 or TRBV12-4 with TRBJ2-7; a possible D gene is TRBD2 (5 bases). This CDR3 region has 14 residues. Trimming took off 5 bases at V and 0 bases at J, with 11 bases between the two ends. CDR3 loop: CASSPTSPSYEQYF. DNA for the CDR3: TGTGCCAGCAGTCCTACTAGTCCCTCCTACGAGCAGTACTTC.

This clonotype was counted between two and nine times. The chain uses TRBV27 and TRBJ2-3, with 8 bases that match TRBD2. Germline V gives CDR1 MNHEY, CDR2 SMNVEV (reference sequence). CDR3 size: 14 residues. V gave up 9 bases and J gave up 3 bases; unmatched junction bases: 8. The CDR3 loop reads CASSGIGTTDTQYF. CDR3 coding DNA: TGTGCCAGTAGCGGGATAGGAACTACAGATACGCAGTATTTT.

Many counts were recorded for this clonotype. This chain uses TRBV29-1 with TRBJ2-7, with D perhaps being TRBD1 or TRBD2 (6 bases each). This CDR3 spans 14 amino acids. V was clipped by 7 bases and J by 2 bases, with 18 bases between them. Germline CDR1 is SQVTM and CDR2 is ANQGSEA. CDR3 DNA: TGCAGCGCCAGGGGTCGGGAGCCGACCTACGAGCAGTACTTC. Amino acids: CSARGREPTYEQYF.

The chain joins TRBV6-5 to TRBJ2-1; tentative D call: TRBD2 (6 bases). This CDR3 comprises 16 residues. CDR1 is MNHEY and CDR2 is SVGAGI in the germline V gene. Trimming took 0 bases from V and 3 from J, leaving 12 bases between them. The CDR3 loop is CASSYSPSADYNEQFF. The CDR3 DNA reads TGTGCCAGCAGTTACTCGCCTAGCGCGGACTACAATGAGCAGTTCTTC.

This clonotype was seen a few times. The J gene is TRBJ2-7, the V gene TRBV20-1, with TRBD2 identical over 8 bases. The junction had 19 bases not matched to a gene; V was cut back by 2 bases and J by 7 bases. Germline V CDR1 and CDR2: DFQATT, SNEGSKA (reference sequence). The CDR3 consists of 17 residues. CDR3 DNA: TGCAGTGCTAGACCCGGGGGAGCTAGCGGGCTTCCTGGGGAGCAGTACTTC. It translates to CSARPGGASGLPGEQYF.

The chain joins TRBV7-8 to TRBJ2-7, with TRBD2 matching over 9 bases. CDR1 and CDR2 (germline): SGHVS, FQNEAQ. The CDR3 length is 19 residues. With 0 bases clipped from V and 0 bases from J, the junction kept 12 bases outside the gene matches. The DNA of the CDR3 is TGTGCCAGCAGCTTAGCGCTACTGACTAGCGGAGGGGGCTCCTACGAGCAGTACTTC. Its translation is CASSLALLTSGGGSYEQYF.

This chain joins TRBV5-1 and TRBJ2-7, with 13 bases matching TRBD2. V lost 2 bases and J lost 4; bases outside the gene matches: 6. Germline loops: CDR1 SGHRS, CDR2 YFSETQ. CDR3 length: 16 residues. The CDR3 sequence: CASSFGTSGTLYEQYF. DNA for the CDR3: TGCGCCAGCAGCTTCGGGACTAGCGGGACCCTTTACGAGCAGTACTTC.

The chain couples TRBV7-3 to TRBJ2-2; TRBD2 aligns across 9 bases. The CDR3 has 17 amino acids. Germline-derived CDR1 and CDR2 are SGHTA and FQGTGA. V lost 1 base, J lost 5 bases, and 8 bases stayed unmatched. As DNA, the CDR3 is TGTGCCAGCAGCTTAAAGAATTTAGCGGGAGAGACCGGGGAGCTGTTTTTT. Translated: CASSLKNLAGETGELFF.

The chain recombines TRBV7-6 with TRBJ2-2; the match to TRBD1 covers 10 bases. There are 15 residues in the CDR3. The J segment lost 3 bases and the V segment lost 5 bases, leaving 3 bases of the junction unmatched. From germline, CDR1 is SGHVS and CDR2 FNYEAQ. CDR3 DNA: TGTGCCAGCAGCCGACAGGGGGCGCACACCGGGGAGCTGTTTTTT. This gives the protein CASSRQGAHTGELFF.

The table lists this clonotype with a few counts. The gene calls are TRBV20-1 and TRBJ2-7, with a weak D call TRBD2 (6 bases). Deletions cut 0 bases from V and 0 bases from J, with 15 bases between. From germline, CDR1 is DFQATT and CDR2 SNEGSKA (reference sequence). The CDR3 is 16 amino acids. This CDR3 reads CSARDGGGMSSYEQYF. The DNA for the CDR3 is TGCAGTGCTAGAGATGGTGGCGGGATGAGCTCCTACGAGCAGTACTTC.

This clonotype was counted a few times. The chain joins TRBV12-3 or TRBV12-4 to TRBJ1-1; D unclear. Between the trimmed V and J ends, which lost 2 bases and 0 bases, there was a span of 7 bases. There are 14 residues in the CDR3. CDR3 region: CASSLLVLNTEAFF. Written as DNA, the CDR3 is TGTGCCAGCAGTTTACTGGTCCTGAACACTGAAGCTTTCTTT.

This clonotype was seen only a few times. At one boundary the junction diverges from the germline segment, which might be a read error. The chain links TRBV28 to TRBJ2-7; TRBD2 agrees at 7 bases. CDR1 is MDHEN and CDR2 is SYDVKM in the germline V gene. There are 12 residues in the CDR3. The CDR3 coding sequence is TGTGCCAGCAGTTTTACTGGCGGCGGGAGTCTATGG. As protein: CASSFTGGGSLW.

This clonotype was counted a few times. The gene calls are TRBV29-1 and TRBJ2-7; D may be TRBD1 (5 bases). The ends were cut back, 3 bases at V and 2 bases at J, with 11 bases in the middle. Per germline, CDR1 SQVTM and CDR2 ANQGSEA. The CDR3 has 13 residues. The CDR3 loop is CSVDQGMPYEQYF. The CDR3 DNA follows: TGCAGCGTTGACCAGGGAATGCCCTACGAGCAGTACTTC.

The genes are TRBV15 and TRBJ2-7, with TRBD1 as a possible D gene (6 bases). The germline V gene has CDR1 LNHNV and CDR2 YYDKDF (reference sequence). The CDR3 is 13 residues long. V lost 6 bases to trimming and J lost 3 bases, with 12 bases between them. The DNA for the CDR3 is TGTGCCACCAGAGTTGGACAGCTCTACGAGCAGTACTTC. It is translated as CATRVGQLYEQYF.

The chain couples TRBV11-2 to TRBJ2-3, with TRBD2 matching over 12 bases. Germline CDR1 is SGHAT and CDR2 is FQNNGV. J lost 2 bases, V lost 5 bases, and 11 bases had no gene match. The CDR3 is 18 residues long. In nucleotides, the CDR3 is TGTGCCAGCAGCCCGAGGACTAGCGGGACTTTTATCACAGATACGCAGTATTTT. It encodes CASSPRTSGTFITDTQYF. The variable domain in full, with the rest retrieved from reference TRBV11-2 and TRBJ2-3, is EAGVAQSPRYKIIEKRQSVAFWCNPISGHATLYWYQQILGQGPKLLIQFQNNGVVDDSQLPKDRFSAERLKGVDSTLKIQPAKLEDSAVYLCASSPRTSGTFITDTQYFGPGTRLTVL.

The chain couples TRBV7-2 to TRBJ2-1, with 7 bases fitting TRBD2. The CDR3 spans 17 residues. The ends lost 5 bases at V and 5 bases at J; junction bases unmatched: 15. CDR1 and CDR2 (germline): SGHTA, FQGNSA. The CDR3 DNA reads TGTGCCAGCAGCCCACCTATATTTGCGGGAGCTGACAATGAGCAGTTCTTC. Amino acid sequence: CASSPPIFAGADNEQFF. Drawing the rest from reference TRBV7-2 and TRBJ2-1, the complete variable domain is GAGVSQSPSNKVTEKGKDVELRCDPISGHTALYWYRQSLGQGLEFLIYFQGNSAPDKSGLPSDRFSAERTGGSVSTLTIQRTQQEDSAVYLCASSPPIFAGADNEQFFGPGTRLTVL.

This clonotype was recorded at least ten times. The gene calls are TRBV29-1 and TRBJ2-5, with unresolved D. Germline CDR1 and CDR2: SQVTM and ANQGSEA. The CDR3 loop spans 12 amino acids. V lost 0 bases to trimming and J lost 5 bases, with 7 bases between them. The CDR3 protein is CSVEDREETQYF. The DNA of the CDR3 is TGCAGCGTTGAAGATCGTGAGGAGACCCAGTACTTC.